A selection of T cell receptor beta chains follows, all from one sample in a study of T-cell memory formation after mild COVID-19. TCRdb fed the 5' RACE reads into MiXCR, producing one record per CDR3 protein. The sample includes 150,000 to 200,000 distinct CDR3 sequences, 18% of them seen just once. What was sequenced was PBMCs or a T cell subset sorted from them (not recorded which). The origin of the receptors is a man younger than 35 who had mild COVID-19 (a few samples of this study predate the infection). Cell type and time point are not known. CDR3s include the opening cysteine and the closing phenylalanine or tryptophan. The D gene is left open where the match is weak. Not every row has a clone size; where given, it reads once, few, many or a size class.

TRBV6-5,NA,TRBJ1-2,TRBD1,TGTGCCAGCAGTTCCCCAGGGGGCAACTATGGCTACACCTTC,CASSSPGGNYGYTF
TRBV25-1,few,TRBJ2-1,TRBD2,TGTGCCAGCAGTGAAAGCGGGGGAAGTAATGAGCAGTTCTTC,CASSESGGSNEQFF
TRBV7-2,few,TRBJ2-4,NA,TGTGCCAGCAGCCGAGGTGGTGAGAACATTCAGTACTTC,CASSRGGENIQYF
TRBV20-1,NA,TRBJ1-1,NA,TGCAGTGCTAGAAGGGGGAACGCTGAAGCTTTCTTT,CSARRGNAEAFF
TRBV7-9,few,TRBJ2-5,NA,TGTGCCAGCAGCTCTACCTCCCAAGGGGGGGCAGCGCAAGAGACCCAGTACTTC,CASSSTSQGGAAQETQYF
TRBV12-3/TRBV12-4,NA,TRBJ1-5,NA,TGTGCCAGCAGCTCGGTCGGCAATCAGCCCCAGCATTTT,CASSSVGNQPQHF
TRBV15,NA,TRBJ2-3,TRBD2,TGTGCCACCAGCAGCGACGGGGGGTCTAAAGATACGCAGTATTTT,CATSSDGGSKDTQYF
TRBV18,NA,TRBJ1-1,TRBD1,TGTGCCAGCTCACCAATGGACAGGGTCGGGGTAGCTTTCTTT,CASSPMDRVGVAFF
TRBV4-2,NA,TRBJ2-1,NA,TGTGCCAGCAGCCCGCGAACTTCATGGGTTGAGCAGTTCTTC,CASSPRTSWVEQFF
TRBV11-2,few,TRBJ2-3,TRBD2,TGTGCCAGCAGAGCCTTTAGGGCTAGCGGGGGTAGCACAGATACGCAGTATTTT,CASRAFRASGGSTDTQYF
TRBV3-1,many,TRBJ1-5,NA,TGTGCCAGCAGCCAAGACATGATCCAGCCCCAGCATTTT,CASSQDMIQPQHF
TRBV11-2,few,TRBJ2-3,TRBD2,TGTGCCAGCAGCTTAGGGTGGCTAGCGGAGTTTGGGACAGATACGCAGTATTTT,CASSLGWLAEFGTDTQYF
TRBV7-2,few,TRBJ2-3,TRBD2,TGTGCCAGCAGCTCCCGACTAGCGGAACTTTCAGATACGCAGTATTTT,CASSSRLAELSDTQYF
TRBV4-3,few,TRBJ1-6,NA,TGCGCCAGCAGCCAAGCGATACAGGGAAGCTCACCCCTCCACTTT,CASSQAIQGSSPLHF
TRBV7-9,NA,TRBJ2-1,NA,TGTGCCAGCAGCCTGCGGGACACTTACAATGAGCAGTTCTTC,CASSLRDTYNEQFF
TRBV5-1,few,TRBJ1-2,NA,TGCGCCAGCAGCTTCGACAGGCCCCTTGCTAACTATGGCTACACCTTC,CASSFDRPLANYGYTF
TRBV20-1,NA,TRBJ2-1,TRBD2,TGCAGGGGCTCCGGGACTAACAATGAGCAGTTCTTC,CRGSGTNNEQFF
TRBV20-1,few,TRBJ2-3,TRBD2,TGCAGTGCTAGAGATAGAGCGGGGGGCACTAGCACAGATACGCAGTATTTT,CSARDRAGGTSTDTQYF
TRBV7-2,NA,TRBJ2-1,NA,TGTGCCAGCAGCTTGTTCGGGGCTAACAATGAGCAGTTCTTC,CASSLFGANNEQFF
TRBV5-1,few,TRBJ2-1,NA,TGCGCCAGCAGGCTGGAGCCGGTCAATGAGCAGTTCTTC,CASRLEPVNEQFF
TRBV11-2,NA,TRBJ2-6,NA,TGTGCCAGCAGCTTCCGTGGGGCCAACGTCCTGACTTTC,CASSFRGANVLTF
TRBV7-2,many,TRBJ1-6,NA,TGTGCCAGCAGCTTAGGCTCCGGGACTACTTCACCCCTCCACTTT,CASSLGSGTTSPLHF
TRBV7-2,once,TRBJ1-5,TRBD1,TGTGCCAGCAGCCCAAACTCGGGACAGACGAGGTATCAGCCCCAGCATTTT,CASSPNSGQTRYQPQHF
TRBV20-1,many,TRBJ1-6,TRBD1,TGCAGTGCTAACCGAGCCGGGACAGGGAGATCACCCCTCCACTTT,CSANRAGTGRSPLHF
TRBV7-3,few,TRBJ1-4,NA,TGTGCCAGCAGCTTCCACCCAGGGGCCGATAATGAAAAACTGTTTTTT,CASSFHPGADNEKLFF
TRBV10-3,NA,TRBJ1-1,TRBD1,TGTGCCATCAAAGGACAGGAGAACACTGAAGCTTTCTTT,CAIKGQENTEAFF
TRBV2,NA,TRBJ1-3,NA,TGTGCCAGCATTACAGACAGGGGAAACACCATATATTTT,CASITDRGNTIYF